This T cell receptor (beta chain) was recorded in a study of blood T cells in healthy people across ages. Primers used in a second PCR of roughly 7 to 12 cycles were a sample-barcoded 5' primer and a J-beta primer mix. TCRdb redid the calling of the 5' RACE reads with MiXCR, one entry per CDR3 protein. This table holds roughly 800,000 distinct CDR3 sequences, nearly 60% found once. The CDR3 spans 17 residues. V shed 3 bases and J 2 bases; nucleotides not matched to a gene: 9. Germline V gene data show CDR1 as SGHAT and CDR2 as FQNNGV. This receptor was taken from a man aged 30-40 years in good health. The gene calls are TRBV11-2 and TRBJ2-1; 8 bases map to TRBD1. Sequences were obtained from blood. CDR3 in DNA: TGTGCCAGCAGCTTGACGGACAGGGACGGAGCCTACAATGAGCAGTTCTTC. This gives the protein CASSLTDRDGAYNEQFF.